Shown below are 17 T cell receptor beta chains from a single sample sequenced in a study of T cell responses to AZD1222 COVID-19 vaccine. Clones were read by immunoSEQ multiplex PCR, and TCRdb kept only the in-frame ones, dropping some. The table has around 84,000 clones, about 86% seen once; the top ten hold about 9.3%. Here the sequenced sample was peripheral blood, taken on day 0 of MenACWY control vaccination. The receptors were gathered from an adult in good health.

This chain links TRBV28 with TRBJ2-7, with TRBD1 matching over 9 bases. V lost 1 base to trimming and J lost 6 bases; unmatched junction nucleotides: 10. Germline CDR1 is MDHEN and CDR2 is SYDVKM. This CDR3 contains 16 residues. The CDR3 loop reads CASSLSGTGTRSEQYF. In DNA form, the CDR3 reads TGTGCCAGCAGTTTATCCGGGACAGGGACTCGGAGCGAGCAGTACTTC.

The chain recombines TRBV18 with TRBJ2-2; no reliable D call. Between the trimmed V and J ends, which lost 4 bases and 4 bases, there was a span of 4 bases. The CDR3 is 12 residues long. Germline V lookup: CDR1 KGHSH, CDR2 LQKENI. The CDR3 loop is CASSRRTGELFF. In DNA form, the CDR3 reads TGTGCCAGCTCACGGCGCACCGGGGAGCTGTTTTTT. The full variable domain, completed using reference TRBV18 and TRBJ2-2, is NAGVMQNPRHLVRRRGQEARLRCSPMKGHSHVYWYRQLPEEGLKFMVYLQKENIIDESGMPKERFSAEFPKEGPSILRIQQVVRGDSAAYFCASSRRTGELFFGEGSRLTVL.

The chain recombines TRBV9 with TRBJ2-1, with 9 bases that match TRBD2. After removal of 0 bases from V and 6 bases from J, the junction contained 10 bases not matched to a gene. CDR1 and CDR2 (germline): SGDLS, YYNGEE. This CDR3 contains 17 residues. The CDR3: CASSVATGRGGFNEQFF. In DNA form, the CDR3 reads TGTGCCAGCAGCGTAGCTACCGGGCGGGGGGGTTTCAATGAGCAGTTCTTC.

This sequence joins TRBV5-5 and TRBJ2-6; 7 bases are a match to TRBD2. The J segment lost 2 bases and the V segment lost 4 bases, leaving 9 bases of the junction unmatched. The CDR3 totals 17 residues. The germline gives CDR1 SGHKS, CDR2 YYEKEE (reference sequence). CDR3 sequence: CASSGREGPTGANVLTF. The CDR3 region has the DNA TGTGCCAGCAGCGGAAGGGAGGGGCCCACTGGGGCCAACGTCCTGACTTTC. Combining the CDR3 with reference TRBV5-5 and TRBJ2-6 gives the whole variable domain DAGVTQSPTHLIKTRGQQVTLRCSPISGHKSVSWYQQVLGQGPQFIFQYYEKEERGRGNFPDRFSARQFPNYSSELNVNALLLGDSALYLCASSGREGPTGANVLTFGAGSRLTVL.

This rearrangement joins TRBV5-6 to TRBJ2-5, with 14 bases that match TRBD2. CDR3 size: 18 residues. The germline gives CDR1 SGHDT, CDR2 YYEEEE. J lost 5 bases, V lost 4 bases, and 13 bases had no gene match. In DNA, the CDR3 is TGTGCCAGCAGCGCGGGACTAGCGGGGGCTCGGGGATTGGAGACCCAGTACTTC. Encoded protein: CASSAGLAGARGLETQYF.

V usage is TRBV7-9 and J usage is TRBJ2-7; no firm D call. Germline CDR1 is SEHNR and CDR2 is FQNEAQ (reference sequence). The CDR3 extends over 12 amino acids. V dropped 6 bases and J dropped 3 bases, with 9 bases sitting between them. The CDR3 protein is CASSLSFYEQYF. The CDR3 DNA is TGTGCCAGCAGTCTTAGCTTCTACGAGCAGTACTTC.

The chain combines TRBV6-1 with TRBJ2-7, with D possibly being TRBD1 (5 bases). Germline lookup yields CDR1 MNHNS and CDR2 SASEGT. Trimming stripped 1 base from V and 2 bases from J, with 12 bases between. The CDR3 runs to 15 residues. The CDR3 coding sequence is TGTGCCAGCAGTGAAGTGGCAGGGTACACCTACGAGCAGTACTTC. Amino acids: CASSEVAGYTYEQYF.

As regards this clone: This sample includes further DNA sequences coding for the same CDR3. The chain couples TRBV25-1 to TRBJ1-5; D remains ambiguous. The CDR3 is 13 amino acids. Germline V gene lookup returns CDR1 MGHDK and CDR2 SYGVNS. Between the trimmed V and J ends, which lost 4 bases and 2 bases, there was a span of 6 bases. Here the CDR3 DNA reads TGTGCCAGCAGTGTCACCGGCAATCAGCCCCAGCATTTT. It translates to CASSVTGNQPQHF.

This clone has a handful of counts. This sequence joins TRBV5-1 and TRBJ1-2; TRBD1 matches at 7 bases. Germline V gene data show CDR1 as SGHRS and CDR2 as YFSETQ. This CDR3 is built from 15 residues. Germline trimming cut 4 bases from V and 6 bases from J; bases unmatched to any gene: 12. CDR3 DNA: TGCGCCAGCAGCCCCTCACAGGGGAGAGACCATGGCTACACCTTC. Translated: CASSPSQGRDHGYTF.

V usage is TRBV4-3 and J usage is TRBJ2-4; D not resolved. Germline V gene sequence: CDR1 LGHNA, CDR2 YSLEER. The length of the CDR3 is 14 residues. V was clipped by 0 bases and J by 6 bases, with 9 bases between them. The DNA for the CDR3 is TGCGCCAGCAGCCAAGATCTACGGACAAACATTCAGTACTTC. It codes for CASSQDLRTNIQYF.

This sequence joins TRBV5-4 and TRBJ1-2; 7 bases line up with TRBD1. Trimming took 4 bases from V and 0 from J; bases not matched to a gene: 6. Germline V gene data show CDR1 as SGHNT and CDR2 as YYREEE (reference sequence). CDR3 size: 15 residues. CDR3 in DNA: TGTGCCAGCAGCGCCCCCAGGGGGACTAACTATGGCTACACCTTC. Its translation: CASSAPRGTNYGYTF.

The rearrangement links TRBV6-5 to TRBJ1-5; D ambiguous. V lost 6 bases and J 0 bases, leaving 12 bases between the germline ends. This CDR3 comprises 15 residues. Germline V gene lookup returns CDR1 MNHEY and CDR2 SVGAGI. CDR3 nucleotide sequence: TGTGCCAGCAGCCAGACAAGAAATAGCAATCAGCCCCAGCATTTT. This sequence encodes CASSQTRNSNQPQHF.

CDR3 amino acids: CASSPRVFEKLFF. The CDR3 bases are TGTGCCAGCAGCCCCAGGGTTTTTGAAAAACTGTTTTTT. This rearrangement joins TRBV14 to TRBJ1-4; TRBD1 might be the D (5 bases). CDR3 size: 13 residues. Germline CDR1 is SGHDN and CDR2 is FVKESK. The germline V and J ends were trimmed by 4 bases and 7 bases, with 10 bases remaining between them.

This chain uses TRBV30 with TRBJ1-5, with a possible D match to TRBD1 (6 bases). The germline V and J ends were trimmed by 3 bases and 1 base, with 10 bases remaining between them. Germline CDR1 GTSNPN, CDR2 SVGIG (reference sequence). The CDR3 totals 14 residues. The CDR3 loop reads CAWRGRGSNQPQHF. CDR3 bases: TGTGCCTGGAGGGGGAGGGGGAGCAATCAGCCCCAGCATTTT. The full variable domain, with the rest looked up from reference TRBV30 and TRBJ1-5, is SQTIHQWPATLVQPVGSPLSLECTVEGTSNPNLYWYRQAAGRGLQLLFYSVGIGQISSEVPQNLSASRPQDRQFILSSKKLLLSDSGFYLCAWRGRGSNQPQHFGDGTRLSIL.

This chain joins TRBV6-5 and TRBJ1-2; TRBD1 agrees at 8 bases. J was trimmed by 4 bases and V by 7 bases; bases with no gene match: 11. The germline CDR1 and CDR2 sequences are MNHEY and SVGAGI. CDR3 size: 15 residues. CDR3 in DNA: TGTGCCAGCATGGTTCAGGGGGCAGGATTCTATGGCTACACCTTC. Residues: CASMVQGAGFYGYTF.

V is TRBV3-1 (or the pseudogene TRBV3-2) and J is TRBJ1-2; 7 nucleotides match TRBD1. Per the germline V gene, CDR1 is LGHDT and CDR2 is YNNKEL (reference sequence). This CDR3 comprises 13 residues. Germline trimming cut 6 bases from V and 8 bases from J; bases unmatched to any gene: 9. The CDR3 sequence: CASRSQGVGGYTF. The CDR3 coding sequence is TGTGCCAGCAGATCCCAGGGGGTAGGAGGCTACACCTTC.

This chain uses TRBV11-2 with TRBJ1-2, with D perhaps TRBD1 (6 bases). V was shortened by 0 bases and J by 6 bases, with 11 bases between the two germline ends. CDR1 is SGHAT, CDR2 FQNNGV, per germline. This CDR3 has 14 amino acids. In nucleotides, the CDR3 is TGTGCCAGCAGCTTAGATCAGGGGTGGGATGGCTACACCTTC. It specifies CASSLDQGWDGYTF.